The 31 T cell receptor beta chains in this list originate from one sample, sequenced in a study of Ad26.COV2.S vaccination and SARS-CoV-2 variants. Treatment given: around 19 received Ad26.COV2.S at low or high dose, single or two shots; about 5 received placebo; per-sample allocation not given. Sampling occurred on day 63 after the first vaccine or placebo injection. Data came from immunoSEQ multiplex PCR; TCRdb stores just in-frame clones and leaves some out. The sample has hundreds of thousands of clones; around 90% are singletons. The specimen comprised peripheral blood, sampled in a trial of Ad26.COV2.S vaccine versus placebo. All receptors derive from a person aged 18 to 59 who received the Ad26.COV2.S COVID-19 vaccine or a placebo.

This clone showed up many times. The gene calls are TRBV6-4 and TRBJ1-2; TRBD1 aligns across 7 bases. Germline CDR1 reads MRHNA; CDR2 reads SNTAGT. V lost 2 bases, J lost 4 bases, and 10 bases stayed unmatched. This CDR3 region has 16 residues. The CDR3 DNA sequence: TGTGCCAGCAGTGACACGCCACAGGGGCCGGTCTATGGCTACACCTTC. Its translation is CASSDTPQGPVYGYTF.

The chain has TRBV6-6 and TRBJ1-6; D is uncertain. Germline CDR1 and CDR2: MNHNY and SVGAGI (reference sequence). The length of the CDR3 is 15 residues. Deletions cut 2 bases from V and 10 bases from J, with 15 bases between. The CDR3 region has the DNA TGTGCCAGCAGTTACAGAACCTTGGACGGATCACCCCTCCACTTT. Protein: CASSYRTLDGSPLHF.

The rearrangement joins TRBV11-2 to TRBJ1-5; D gene unclear. Trimming pared 4 bases from V and 6 bases from J, leaving 10 bases between. The CDR3 runs to 13 residues. Germline CDR1 is SGHAT and CDR2 is FQNNGV. For the CDR3, the DNA is TGTGCCAGCAGCTCAAGTCCAAGTCAGCCCCAGCATTTT. Translated, it gives CASSSSPSQPQHF.

This sequence joins TRBV29-1 and TRBJ1-5; no reliable D call. This CDR3 has 15 residues. Germline CDR1 reads SQVTM; CDR2 reads ANQGSEA. With 4 bases removed from V and 0 bases from J, the gap between germline ends came to 13 bases. CDR3 nucleotide sequence: TGCAGCGTTGGAGGGAGCGAAGGTAGCAATCAGCCCCAGCATTTT. Protein: CSVGGSEGSNQPQHF.

This chain connects TRBV19 to TRBJ2-1; TRBD2 agrees at 7 bases. V lost 6 bases, J lost 4 bases, and 9 bases stayed unmatched. Germline CDR1 and CDR2: LNHDA and SQIVND (reference sequence). CDR3 length equals 15 residues. The CDR3 nucleotides are TGTGCCAGTAGGGCCCTTAGCGGGCCTTACAATGAGCAGTTCTTC. This gives the protein CASRALSGPYNEQFF.

Of note for this clone: The same CDR3 arises from other DNA sequences in this sample as well. The rearrangement uses TRBV29-1 and TRBJ1-1; D ambiguous. This CDR3 spans 11 amino acids. Germline V lookup: CDR1 SQVTM, CDR2 ANQGSEA. V lost 6 bases, J lost 4 bases, and 9 bases lay in between. This CDR3 reads CSVGRTTEAFF. CDR3 nucleotides: TGCAGCGTCGGGAGAACCACTGAAGCTTTCTTT.

The chain uses TRBV6-1 and TRBJ1-5, with a tentative D call TRBD1 (5 bases). This CDR3 has 18 amino acids. CDR1 is MNHNS, CDR2 SASEGT, per germline. V was shortened by 0 bases and J by 2 bases, with 17 bases between the two germline ends. The DNA for the CDR3 is TGTGCCAGCAGTGAAGCGCGTCAGGGTTGGTGGCGCAATCAGCCCCAGCATTTT. Protein: CASSEARQGWWRNQPQHF.

The chain links TRBV7-9 to TRBJ1-1; maybe TRBD1 (6 bases). Trimming left V 11 bases short and J 3 bases short, with 19 bases between. Germline values: CDR1 SEHNR, CDR2 FQNEAQ (reference sequence). This CDR3 spans 14 amino acids. The CDR3 loop is CAAGVYRVDTEAFF. The CDR3 DNA sequence: TGTGCCGCGGGAGTTTACAGGGTTGACACTGAAGCTTTCTTT.

The chain couples TRBV30 to TRBJ1-1; D is undetermined. The V and J ends lost 3 bases and 1 base respectively, with 9 bases between them. The CDR3 spans 13 residues. Per germline, CDR1 GTSNPN and CDR2 SVGIG (reference sequence). The CDR3 is CAWRVRGNTEAFF. CDR3 nucleotide sequence: TGTGCCTGGAGGGTCAGAGGGAACACTGAAGCTTTCTTT.

The chain combines TRBV19 with TRBJ2-7; D is possibly TRBD1 (6 bases). CDR1 LNHDA and CDR2 SQIVND come from the germline V gene (reference sequence). The CDR3 spans 15 residues. The V and J ends lost 0 bases and 2 bases respectively, with 11 bases between them. The CDR3 here is CASSIEADRAYEQYF. In DNA, the CDR3 is TGTGCCAGTAGTATAGAAGCGGACAGAGCCTACGAGCAGTACTTC.

CDR3 in amino acids: CAWGPLHEQYF. The CDR3 DNA is TGTGCCTGGGGACCCCTCCACGAGCAGTACTTC. The V gene is TRBV30, the J gene TRBJ2-7; no clear D gene. The CDR3 is made up of 11 amino acids. V gave up 5 bases and J gave up 5 bases, with 10 bases separating them. CDR1 is GTSNPN, CDR2 SVGIG, per germline (reference sequence).

Worth noting for this clone: Other DNA sequences from this sample encode an identical CDR3 as well. The J gene is TRBJ2-3, the V gene TRBV13, with D unresolved. The CDR3 has 11 residues. V lost 5 bases and J lost 4, with 4 bases in between. Germline V gene lookup returns CDR1 PRHDT and CDR2 FYEKMQ (reference sequence). Here the CDR3 DNA reads TGTGCCAGCAGCGTATCAGATACGCAGTATTTT. This sequence encodes CASSVSDTQYF.

J is TRBJ2-1 and V is TRBV7-8, with a tentative D call TRBD1 (6 bases). Germline V CDR1 and CDR2: SGHVS, FQNEAQ. This CDR3 region has 15 residues. V was cut by 4 bases and J by 0 bases, with 10 bases left in between. The CDR3 protein is CASSSRGPSYNEQFF. In DNA, the CDR3 is TGTGCCAGCAGCTCCAGGGGACCCTCCTACAATGAGCAGTTCTTC.

The rearrangement links TRBV19 to TRBJ2-5, with 8 bases identical to TRBD2. CDR1 LNHDA and CDR2 SQIVND come from the germline V gene (reference sequence). J lost 2 bases, V lost 1 base, and 6 bases had no gene match. This CDR3 is built from 16 residues. The CDR3 sequence is CASSIAGSGAQETQYF. CDR3 in DNA: TGTGCCAGTAGTATAGCGGGTAGCGGGGCTCAAGAGACCCAGTACTTC.

This chain links TRBV5-1 with TRBJ1-1; TRBD1 might be the D (5 bases). V gave up 0 bases and J gave up 1 base, with 7 bases separating them. CDR1 is SGHRS and CDR2 is YFSETQ in the germline V gene. This CDR3 has 14 amino acids. The CDR3 region is CASSLGGSNTEAFF. As DNA, the CDR3 is TGCGCCAGCAGCTTGGGGGGGTCGAACACTGAAGCTTTCTTT.

Turning to this clone: The junction and the germline gene differ at one end; a read error may be behind it. The chain combines TRBV24-1 with TRBJ2-2; TRBD2 might be the D (5 bases). CDR1 is KGHDR and CDR2 is SFDVKD in the germline V gene. The CDR3 runs 13 residues. The CDR3 nucleotides read TGTGCCACCAGTGATCCGAACACCGGGAAGCTGTTTTTT. Amino acid sequence: CATSDPNTGKLFF.

The rearrangement uses TRBV19 and TRBJ1-3, with 7 bases identical to TRBD1. The CDR3 spans 14 residues. The junction had 5 bases not matched to a gene; V was cut back by 5 bases and J by 4 bases. CDR1 and CDR2 (germline): LNHDA, SQIVND (reference sequence). This CDR3 is CASSGRTGGNTIYF. CDR3 bases: TGTGCCAGTAGTGGCCGGACAGGAGGAAACACCATATATTTT.

Details on this clone: Other DNA sequences in the same sample also yield this CDR3. This rearrangement joins TRBV10-3 to TRBJ1-1; D unresolved. The CDR3 has 12 residues. Trimming stripped 4 bases from V and 4 bases from J, with 7 bases between. The germline V gene encodes CDR1 ENHRY and CDR2 SYGVKD. CDR3 in amino acids: CAISVGGTEAFF. CDR3 DNA sequence: TGTGCCATCAGTGTTGGTGGCACTGAAGCTTTCTTT.

This chain joins TRBV19 and TRBJ2-1, with 11 bases matching TRBD2. CDR3 size: 15 residues. Germline loops: CDR1 LNHDA, CDR2 SQIVND (reference sequence). Unmatched junction bases numbered 6, after V lost 3 bases and J lost 8 bases. The CDR3 nucleotides read TGTGCCAGTAGTATCACTAGCGGGAGTCTTGATGAGCAGTTCTTC. This encodes CASSITSGSLDEQFF.

The V call is TRBV4-1, the J call TRBJ1-4; D is unclear. The V gene lost 3 bases and the J gene lost 7 bases, with 12 bases spanning the gap. CDR1 is MGHRA and CDR2 is YSYEKL in the germline V gene. The CDR3 has 14 residues. CDR3 in amino acids: CASSHRTSGEKLFF. CDR3 coding DNA: TGCGCCAGCAGCCACCGCACATCGGGTGAAAAACTGTTTTTT.

This clone was seen a single time. The chain links TRBV23-1 to TRBJ1-5, with 7 bases aligning to TRBD1. TRBV23-1 is annotated as an ORF whose role is uncertain. The CDR3 runs 15 residues. V lost 8 bases, J lost 2 bases, and 9 bases stayed unmatched. This CDR3 is CASLPRGVGNQPQHF. The CDR3 nucleotides are TGCGCCAGCTTGCCCAGGGGGGTGGGCAATCAGCCCCAGCATTTT.

The genes are TRBV30 and TRBJ1-2; 10 nucleotides agree with TRBD1. With 1 base clipped from V and 0 bases from J, the junction kept 2 bases outside the gene matches. CDR1 and CDR2 from the germline V gene are GTSNPN and SVGIG (reference sequence). The CDR3 runs 15 residues. The CDR3 here is CAWSGGTGANYGYTF. In DNA form, the CDR3 reads TGTGCCTGGAGTGGGGGGACAGGGGCTAACTATGGCTACACCTTC.

J is TRBJ1-3 and V is TRBV7-3; the D is unclear. Germline V gives CDR1 SGHTA, CDR2 FQGTGA. CDR3 length: 13 amino acids. Trimming removed 5 bases at V and 4 bases at J, with 9 bases between. CDR3 loop: CASSDLDGNTIYF. In nucleotides, the CDR3 is TGTGCCAGCAGCGACCTCGACGGAAACACCATATATTTT.

The CDR3 coding sequence is TGTGCCAGCAGCCCTCCCCCGGGACACTACAATGAGCAGTTCTTC. Translating gives CASSPPPGHYNEQFF. V is TRBV9 and J is TRBJ2-1; weak D call: TRBD1 (6 bases). The CDR3 is 15 amino acids. Germline loops: CDR1 SGDLS, CDR2 YYNGEE. Trimming took off 4 bases at V and 3 bases at J, with 14 bases between the two ends. The complete variable domain, with remaining parts taken from reference TRBV9 and TRBJ2-1, reads DSGVTQTPKHLITATGQRVTLRCSPRSGDLSVYWYQQSLDQGLQFLIQYYNGEERAKGNILERFSAQQFPDLHSELNLSSLELGDSALYFCASSPPPGHYNEQFFGPGTRLTVL.

The chain joins TRBV30 to TRBJ2-3; D not resolved. Germline V gene data show CDR1 as GTSNPN and CDR2 as SVGIG (reference sequence). The CDR3 extends over 14 amino acids. Trimming shortened V by 2 bases and J by 2 bases, and 11 bases separated the two germline ends. CDR3 sequence: CAWSLRGFTDTQYF. The CDR3 coding sequence is TGTGCCTGGAGTTTGCGCGGATTCACAGATACGCAGTATTTT.

This sequence joins TRBV18 and TRBJ2-4; 13 bases line up with TRBD2. Germline V gene data show CDR1 as KGHSH and CDR2 as LQKENI. This CDR3 is 15 amino acids long. V gave up 5 bases and J gave up 8 bases; unmatched junction bases: 6. The CDR3 region is CASSRTSGSFDIQYF. CDR3 sequence (DNA): TGTGCCAGCTCAAGGACTAGCGGGAGCTTTGACATTCAGTACTTC.

This clone has just a few counts. V usage is TRBV6-1 and J usage is TRBJ1-2, with 12 positions matching TRBD1. CDR3 length equals 15 residues. Germline assignment: CDR1 MNHNS and CDR2 SASEGT. The ends lost 3 bases at V and 2 bases at J; junction bases unmatched: 1. The CDR3: CASSEGQGANYGYTF. CDR3 DNA sequence: TGTGCCAGCAGTGAGGGACAGGGGGCAAACTATGGCTACACCTTC.

CDR3 DNA: TGTGCCAGCAGCTTAGAAATGGGGGCACCCCTCCACTTT. Protein sequence: CASSLEMGAPLHF. The chain employs TRBV7-2 and TRBJ1-6; perhaps TRBD1 as D (5 bases). This CDR3 has 13 amino acids. V lost 1 base, J lost 11 bases, and 9 bases lay in between. The germline V gene encodes CDR1 SGHTA and CDR2 FQGNSA.

The rearrangement links TRBV11-3 to TRBJ2-1; TRBD1 aligns across 10 bases. CDR1 and CDR2 (germline): SGHNT, YENEEA. This CDR3 region has 14 residues. V lost 4 bases, J lost 4 bases, and 1 base stayed unmatched. The CDR3 reads CASSSGQGYNEQFF. The CDR3 region has the DNA TGTGCCAGCAGCTCGGGACAGGGGTACAATGAGCAGTTCTTC.

The J gene is TRBJ2-7, the V gene TRBV4-1; possibly TRBD2 for D (5 bases). Germline CDR1 is MGHRA and CDR2 is YSYEKL. CDR3 size: 16 residues. V lost 4 bases and J 0 bases, leaving 16 bases between the germline ends. CDR3: CASSLTWTPGSYEQYF. The CDR3 DNA sequence: TGCGCCAGCAGCCTGACCTGGACTCCAGGCTCCTACGAGCAGTACTTC.

The chain joins TRBV3-1 (or the pseudogene TRBV3-2) to TRBJ1-1; D gene unclear. The length of the CDR3 is 15 residues. Trimming left V 1 base short and J 0 bases short, with 9 bases between. Germline CDR1 and CDR2: LGHDT and YNNKEL (reference sequence). This CDR3 reads CASSQVLGMNTEAFF. The CDR3 DNA follows: TGTGCCAGCAGCCAAGTTCTGGGTATGAACACTGAAGCTTTCTTT.